This TCR beta chain came from a study of cytomegalovirus exposure and HLA in healthy donors. Findings of the study overall: Subsequent analysis showed first-cohort TCR clusters tending to co-occur in around 130 validation repertoires.

Clones were read by immunoSEQ multiplex PCR, and TCRdb kept only the in-frame ones, dropping some. The table has 200,000 to 300,000 clones, approximately 84% seen once. A word on this clone: Its matching antigen is unknown.

Trimming cost V 2 bases and J 0 bases, with 7 bases left between them. The CDR3 consists of 14 residues. Per germline, CDR1 MDHEN and CDR2 SYDVKM. V usage is TRBV28 and J usage is TRBJ1-1; D ambiguous. The clonotype originates from a man in his late teens or twenties in good health and CMV-seropositive. The specimen sequenced was PBMCs. CDR3 sequence reads: CASSLHRMNTEAFF. The CDR3 DNA sequence: TGTGCCAGCAGTTTACACAGAATGAACACTGAAGCTTTCTTT. Looking up the rest from reference TRBV28 and TRBJ1-1 gives the full variable domain: DVKVTQSSRYLVKRTGEKVFLECVQDMDHENMFWYRQDPGLGLRLIYFSYDVKMKEKGDIPEGYSVSREKKERFSLILESASTNQTSMYLCASSLHRMNTEAFFGQGTRLTVV.